The clone carrying this T cell receptor (beta chain) has only a few counts. The sample originates from a study of beta chain features in type 1 diabetes. Since all of the isolated RNA was reverse transcribed, expressed TCRB transcripts were what got sequenced. Repertoires were generated with immunoSEQ multiplex PCR, while TCRdb's copy carries only in-frame clones and drops some. This table holds about 360,000 clones, about 12% found once. One heparinised draw, averaging roughly 0.12 L, was taken per donor. CDR3 length equals 17 residues. CDR1 and CDR2 from the germline V gene are SGHTA and FQGNSA. V gave up 4 bases and J gave up 0 bases, with 15 bases separating them.

The chain has TRBV7-2 and TRBJ2-2; weak D call: TRBD1 (5 bases). This clonotype originated in a man younger than 35 in good health. Sequencing was performed on naive CD4+ T cells from blood. The CDR3 region is CASSSNRQRANTGELFF. CDR3 nucleotide sequence: TGTGCCAGCAGCTCAAACCGACAGCGCGCGAACACCGGGGAGCTGTTTTTT.